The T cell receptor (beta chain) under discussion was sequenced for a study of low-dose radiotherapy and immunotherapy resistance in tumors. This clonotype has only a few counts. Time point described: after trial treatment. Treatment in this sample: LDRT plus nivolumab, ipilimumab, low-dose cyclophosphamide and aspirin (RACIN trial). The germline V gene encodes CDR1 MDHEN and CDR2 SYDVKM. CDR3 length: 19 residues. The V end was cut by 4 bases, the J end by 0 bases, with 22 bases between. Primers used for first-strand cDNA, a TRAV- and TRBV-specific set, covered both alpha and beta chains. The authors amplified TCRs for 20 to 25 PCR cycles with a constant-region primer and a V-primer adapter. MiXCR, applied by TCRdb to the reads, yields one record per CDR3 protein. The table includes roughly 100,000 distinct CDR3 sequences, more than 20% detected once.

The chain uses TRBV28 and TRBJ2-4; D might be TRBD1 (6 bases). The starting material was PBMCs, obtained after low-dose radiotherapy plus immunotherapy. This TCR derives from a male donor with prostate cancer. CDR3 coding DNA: TGTGCCAGCAGTTCCCCTGGGACAAGGGGGATCGGAGCCAAAAACATTCAGTACTTC. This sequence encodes CASSSPGTRGIGAKNIQYF. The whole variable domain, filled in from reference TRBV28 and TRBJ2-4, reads DVKVTQSSRYLVKRTGEKVFLECVQDMDHENMFWYRQDPGLGLRLIYFSYDVKMKEKGDIPEGYSVSREKKERFSLILESASTNQTSMYLCASSSPGTRGIGAKNIQYFGAGTRLSVL.